These T cell receptor beta chains were read from a single sample in a study of cytomegalovirus exposure and HLA in healthy donors. TCRdb's table, derived via immunoSEQ multiplex PCR, lists solely in-frame clones and lacks some. The table lists a few hundred thousand clones, roughly 87% of them singletons. What was sequenced was PBMCs. The receptors derive from a man between 18 and 29 years old in good health and CMV-seropositive. Each CDR3 is given with its conserved first and last residue. A D gene is named only where the DNA matches it firmly. Rows may omit the clone size; those that give it use once, few, many or a size class.

v_call	clone_size	d_call	j_call	cdr3_aa	cdr3_nt
TRBV7-2	few	.	TRBJ1-2	CASSLGVGANYGYTF	TGTGCCAGCAGCTTAGGTGTTGGCGCGAACTATGGCTACACCTTC
TRBV14	.	TRBD1	TRBJ2-1	CASSQFGDRGIVEQFF	TGTGCCAGCAGCCAATTTGGAGACAGGGGGATCGTGGAGCAGTTCTTC
TRBV4-2	.	.	TRBJ2-1	CASSQDGGPTNEQFF	TGTGCCAGCAGCCAAGATGGCGGCCCTACTAATGAGCAGTTCTTC
TRBV2	.	TRBD1	TRBJ1-5	CASSGGGTGTQPQHF	TGTGCCAGCAGTGGGGGGGGGACAGGGACTCAGCCCCAGCATTTT
TRBV5-1	.	.	TRBJ2-7	CASSIVTEGSYEQYF	TGCGCCAGCAGCATAGTGACCGAGGGATCCTACGAGCAGTACTTC
TRBV30	once	TRBD1	TRBJ1-1	CAWDRAITEAFF	TGTGCCTGGGACAGGGCGATTACTGAAGCTTTCTTT
TRBV4-2	.	.	TRBJ1-2	CASSSQRGGYTF	TGTGCCAGCAGCTCTCAAAGGGGTGGCTACACCTTC
TRBV5-1	.	TRBD2	TRBJ2-1	CASSLRLAGGSYNEQFF	TGCGCCAGCAGCCTAAGACTAGCGGGAGGGTCCTACAATGAGCAGTTCTTC
TRBV27	.	.	TRBJ2-3	CASSLSNLATSTDTQYF	TGTGCCAGCAGTTTATCCAACCTAGCAACTAGCACAGATACGCAGTATTTT
TRBV18	.	TRBD1	TRBJ2-1	CASSLTGGTYNEQFF	TGTGCCAGCTCGTTAACAGGGGGGACCTACAATGAGCAGTTCTTC
TRBV11-2	.	.	TRBJ2-1	CASSLEAGSYNEQFF	TGTGCCAGCAGCTTAGAGGCCGGTTCCTACAATGAGCAGTTCTTC
TRBV2	.	.	TRBJ2-1	CASSEWPEASYNEQFF	TGTGCCAGCAGTGAGTGGCCGGAAGCCTCCTACAATGAGCAGTTCTTC
TRBV30	.	.	TRBJ1-4	CAWSVMETGEKLFF	TGTGCCTGGAGTGTAATGGAGACGGGAGAAAAACTGTTTTTT
TRBV30	.	TRBD1	TRBJ2-1	CAWKRDRGIGGRGDEQFF	TGTGCCTGGAAAAGGGACAGGGGGATTGGCGGGAGAGGTGATGAGCAGTTCTTC
TRBV27	.	.	TRBJ1-2	CASSLRTAAYGYTF	TGTGCCAGCAGTTTAAGGACAGCTGCCTATGGCTACACCTTC
TRBV7-9	.	TRBD1	TRBJ2-7	CASSLGSDRGYEQYF	TGTGCCAGCAGCTTAGGCAGCGACAGGGGCTACGAGCAGTACTTC
TRBV5-6	once	.	TRBJ2-7	CASSSDFEQYF	TGTGCCAGCAGCTCGGACTTTGAGCAGTACTTC
TRBV4-1	.	TRBD1	TRBJ2-5	CASSRTGGGTQYF	TGCGCCAGCAGCCGCACAGGGGGTGGGACCCAGTACTTC
TRBV11-1	.	.	TRBJ2-7	CASSLMGGSHEQYF	TGTGCCAGCAGCTTAATGGGGGGTTCCCACGAGCAGTACTTC
TRBV5-4	.	TRBD1	TRBJ1-2	CASSLGVLGRGYYGYTF	TGTGCCAGCAGCTTGGGGGTGCTGGGCAGGGGGTACTATGGCTACACCTTC
TRBV29-1	.	.	TRBJ2-7	CSVGWSSYEQYF	TGCAGCGTTGGTTGGAGCTCCTACGAGCAGTACTTC
TRBV9	.	.	TRBJ1-2	CASSVFAGDYGYTF	TGTGCCAGCAGCGTTTTTGCAGGGGACTATGGCTACACCTTC
TRBV6-5	.	.	TRBJ2-1	CASRSGQGGEQFF	TGTGCCAGCAGGTCAGGGCAGGGGGGAGAGCAGTTCTTC
TRBV15	once	TRBD2	TRBJ2-3	CATSRDGTRSDTQYF	TGTGCCACCAGCAGAGATGGGACTAGATCCGATACGCAGTATTTT
TRBV2	.	.	TRBJ1-2	CASSDLDYGYTF	TGTGCCAGCAGTGACCTGGACTATGGCTACACCTTC
TRBV28	.	.	TRBJ2-7	CASSSVSYEQYF	TGTGCCAGCAGTTCTGTCTCCTACGAGCAGTACTTC
TRBV4-3	.	TRBD1	TRBJ1-2	CASSQVTGVFGYTF	TGCGCCAGCAGCCAAGTCACAGGGGTGTTTGGCTACACCTTC
TRBV5-1	.	.	TRBJ2-1	CASSLGTRDRNNEQFF	TGCGCCAGCAGCTTGGGAACGCGAGACAGGAACAATGAGCAGTTCTTC
TRBV28	.	.	TRBJ1-4	CASSSNREATNEKLFF	TGTGCCAGCAGTTCCAACAGGGAAGCAACTAATGAAAAACTGTTTTTT
TRBV10-1	.	TRBD2	TRBJ2-3	CASAGREDLSTDTQYF	TGCGCCAGCGCCGGGCGGGAGGACTTAAGCACAGATACGCAGTATTTT
TRBV4-3	.	.	TRBJ2-2	CASSQDQRGHSTGELFF	TGCGCCAGCAGCCAAGATCAACGGGGACATAGCACCGGGGAGCTGTTTTTT
TRBV29-1	.	.	TRBJ2-5	CSVTTGNQETQYF	TGCAGCGTGACAACGGGAAATCAAGAGACCCAGTACTTC
TRBV28	.	.	TRBJ2-7	CASSPQTGRGSYEQYF	TGTGCCAGCAGTCCGCAGACCGGACGGGGTTCCTACGAGCAGTACTTC
TRBV6-6	.	TRBD2	TRBJ2-7	CASNPSGPSYEQYF	TGTGCCAGCAATCCTAGCGGTCCCTCCTACGAGCAGTACTTC
TRBV7-8	.	TRBD1	TRBJ2-2	CASSPEGTGNTGELFF	TGTGCCAGCAGCCCAGAGGGGACAGGAAACACCGGGGAGCTGTTTTTT
TRBV30	.	.	TRBJ1-2	CAWTLGGVYLINYGYTF	TGTGCCTGGACCCTGGGAGGGGTCTACCTAATTAACTATGGCTACACCTTC
TRBV2	.	.	TRBJ2-1	CASGSGSEQFF	TGTGCCAGCGGCTCAGGGAGTGAGCAGTTCTTC
TRBV2	.	.	TRBJ1-5	CASSSDTVGQPQHF	TGTGCCAGCAGTTCAGACACGGTGGGCCAGCCCCAGCATTTT
TRBV29-1	.	TRBD1	TRBJ2-7	CSVRGRTYEQYF	TGCAGCGTCAGGGGGAGAACCTACGAGCAGTACTTC
TRBV29-1	.	.	TRBJ2-6	CSAGLGAGANVLTF	TGCAGCGCCGGATTAGGGGCGGGGGCCAACGTCCTGACTTTC
TRBV25-1	.	.	TRBJ1-1	CASRTMLNTEAFF	TGTGCCAGCAGGACCATGTTGAACACTGAAGCTTTCTTT
TRBV19	.	.	TRBJ2-6	CASSGGIRSGANVLTF	TGTGCCAGTAGTGGGGGGATAAGGTCTGGGGCCAACGTCCTGACTTTC
TRBV6-1	.	TRBD1	TRBJ2-7	CASRGDREVYEQYF	TGTGCCAGCAGAGGGGACAGGGAGGTCTACGAGCAGTACTTC
TRBV11-1	.	.	TRBJ1-1	CASSSSGPWGAEAFF	TGTGCCAGCAGCTCCTCCGGACCGTGGGGTGCTGAAGCTTTCTTT
TRBV4-2	.	TRBD1	TRBJ2-1	CASSQGVTGVDEQFF	TGTGCCAGCAGCCAAGGAGTTACAGGGGTGGATGAGCAGTTCTTC
TRBV4-3	.	.	TRBJ2-3	CASSQDLTDTQYF	TGCGCCAGCAGCCAAGATTTAACAGATACGCAGTATTTT
TRBV11-2	.	TRBD2	TRBJ2-1	CASSLRLGTSGRAYNEQFF	TGTGCCAGCAGCTTGCGTCTAGGGACTAGCGGGAGGGCATACAATGAGCAGTTCTTC
TRBV6-6	.	.	TRBJ2-1	CASTRGGALANEQFF	TGTGCCAGCACCCGTGGGGGGGCGCTGGCAAATGAGCAGTTCTTC
TRBV7-8	once	.	TRBJ1-4	CASNPRAIADEKLFF	TGTGCCAGCAACCCTAGAGCAATAGCGGATGAAAAACTGTTTTTT